A single sample gave rise to the 23 T cell receptor beta chains below, sequenced in a study of cytomegalovirus exposure and HLA in healthy donors. The PCR made use of 60 Vbeta and 13 Jbeta primers. TCRdb's copy holds only in-frame clones and misses some; the assay was immunoSEQ multiplex PCR. The sample gives 150,000 to 200,000 clones, 55% to 65% of which show up once; just under 3% is in the top ten. Sequences were obtained from PBMCs. The source of these receptors is a man aged 40-55 years in good health and CMV-seronegative.

The chain employs TRBV27 and TRBJ2-7; TRBD2 matches at 10 bases. The CDR3 consists of 14 residues. V shed 8 bases and J 3 bases; nucleotides not matched to a gene: 7. Germline V gives CDR1 MNHEY, CDR2 SMNVEV (reference sequence). The DNA for the CDR3 is TGTGCCAGCTGGGAAGCGGGAGGGGACTACGAGCAGTACTTC. It encodes CASWEAGGDYEQYF.

On this clone: Other nucleotide sequences in the sample specify the same CDR3. The chain joins TRBV9 to TRBJ1-1; possible D gene TRBD1, 5 bases. Trimming pared 2 bases from V and 2 bases from J, leaving 10 bases between. Germline V lookup: CDR1 SGDLS, CDR2 YYNGEE. The CDR3 totals 14 residues. The CDR3, as DNA: TGTGCCAGCAGCGTTGGGGCTGTTAACACTGAAGCTTTCTTT. Amino acid sequence: CASSVGAVNTEAFF.

This clone was recorded only once. The gene calls are TRBV7-2 and TRBJ2-5, with D maybe TRBD2 (7 bases). The DNA end is more similar to TRBJ2-7, so the J call may be wrong. The CDR3 contains 15 residues. CDR1 is SGHTA and CDR2 is FQGNSA in the germline V gene. The CDR3 loop is CASSARGGGYYEQYF. Here the CDR3 DNA reads TGTGCCAGCAGCGCCCGGGGCGGGGGCTACTACGAGCAGTACTTC.

The genes are TRBV28 and TRBJ2-7; D is perhaps TRBD1 (5 bases). Per germline, CDR1 MDHEN and CDR2 SYDVKM. CDR3 length: 13 amino acids. Trimming shortened V by 2 bases and J by 3 bases, and 8 bases separated the two germline ends. The CDR3, as DNA: TGTGCCAGCAGTTTACTGCAGGGCTACGAGCAGTACTTC. Protein product: CASSLLQGYEQYF.

The chain employs TRBV29-1 and TRBJ2-7, with 10 nucleotides matching TRBD2. V shed 2 bases, J shed 7 bases, and the junction held 5 bases outside the gene matches. Germline V lookup: CDR1 SQVTM, CDR2 ANQGSEA. The CDR3 totals 13 residues. CDR3 in amino acids: CSVETSGTGEQYF. CDR3 in DNA: TGCAGCGTTGAAACTAGCGGGACGGGGGAGCAGTACTTC.

The chain couples TRBV6-5 to TRBJ1-1, with 8 bases matching TRBD1. The CDR3 contains 15 residues. The junction had 7 bases not matched to a gene; V was cut back by 6 bases and J by 1 base. Germline V gene data show CDR1 as MNHEY and CDR2 as SVGAGI. CDR3 sequence reads: CASRSHGQGNTEAFF. The CDR3 bases are TGTGCCAGCAGATCCCATGGACAGGGGAACACTGAAGCTTTCTTT.

This rearrangement joins TRBV7-2 to TRBJ2-5; D is unresolved. The DNA end is a closer match to TRBJ2-7, so the J assignment may be wrong. Germline V lookup: CDR1 SGHTA, CDR2 FQGNSA. The CDR3 spans 14 residues. The CDR3 bases are TGTGCCAGCAGCTTAGGAACCTTTTCCTACGAGCAGTACTTC. It translates to CASSLGTFSYEQYF.

The chain joins TRBV5-6 to TRBJ2-3, with TRBD2 matching over 13 bases. The CDR3 sequence is 17 residues long. Germline V gene data show CDR1 as SGHDT and CDR2 as YYEEEE. V trimming: 4 bases; J trimming: 2 bases; junction bases outside the gene matches: 7. CDR3 protein: CASSQRLAGGTTDTQYF. CDR3 nucleotides: TGTGCCAGCAGCCAGAGACTAGCGGGGGGAACCACAGATACGCAGTATTTT.

A few counts support this clone. V gene TRBV1 combines with J gene TRBJ2-3; TRBD1 is the table's D call, not checked against the DNA. TRBV1 is designated a pseudogene. The CDR3 length is 19 residues. CDR3 DNA: TGCACCAGCAGCCAAGTCAGGCCTCACCGCCGCCGCCCCACAGATACGCAGTATTTT. Its protein is CTSSQVRPHRRRPTDTQYF.

The V call is TRBV5-4, the J call TRBJ2-1, with TRBD2 identical over 10 bases. Trimming at V came to 0 bases and at J to 6 bases, leaving 3 bases not matched to a gene. The CDR3 covers 15 residues. Germline lookup yields CDR1 SGHNT and CDR2 YYREEE (reference sequence). The CDR3 bases are TGTGCCAGCAGCTTGGCACTAGCGGGGCCCAATGAGCAGTTCTTC. Translation gives CASSLALAGPNEQFF. The whole variable domain, filled in from reference TRBV5-4 and TRBJ2-1, reads ETGVTQSPTHLIKTRGQQVTLRCSSQSGHNTVSWYQQALGQGPQFIFQYYREEENGRGNFPPRFSGLQFPNYSSELNVNALELDDSALYLCASSLALAGPNEQFFGPGTRLTVL.

The chain uses TRBV5-1 and TRBJ2-1, with a weak D call TRBD1 (6 bases). This CDR3 region has 15 residues. Germline V CDR1 and CDR2: SGHRS, YFSETQ. Trimming cost V 4 bases and J 4 bases, with 15 bases left between them. As DNA, the CDR3 is TGCGCCAGCAGCGTTACAGGGAATTTGTACAATGAGCAGTTCTTC. As protein: CASSVTGNLYNEQFF.

The chain links TRBV19 to TRBJ2-3; D is perhaps TRBD2 (6 bases). This CDR3 contains 13 residues. CDR1 and CDR2 (germline): LNHDA, SQIVND (reference sequence). Deletions cut 8 bases from V and 4 bases from J, with 13 bases between. The CDR3 loop reads CASSAGFPDTQYF. In DNA form, the CDR3 reads TGTGCCAGTTCGGCGGGGTTTCCAGATACGCAGTATTTT.

The chain combines TRBV6-1 with TRBJ1-4; 9 bases align to TRBD1. The germline CDR1 and CDR2 sequences are MNHNS and SASEGT. Trimming at V came to 8 bases and at J to 6 bases, leaving 10 bases not matched to a gene. CDR3 size: 15 residues. CDR3 sequence: CASGWGTGTDEKLFF. DNA for the CDR3: TGTGCCAGCGGGTGGGGGACAGGGACTGATGAAAAACTGTTTTTT.

V is TRBV5-1 and J is TRBJ2-3; D perhaps matches TRBD2 (5 bases). Germline V CDR1 and CDR2: SGHRS, YFSETQ. V lost 0 bases, J lost 2 bases, and 10 bases lay in between. This CDR3 comprises 15 residues. The CDR3 sequence is CASSLDGGPTDTQYF. Written as DNA, the CDR3 is TGCGCCAGCAGCTTGGACGGAGGCCCCACAGATACGCAGTATTTT. Drawing the rest from reference TRBV5-1 and TRBJ2-3, the complete variable domain is KAGVTQTPRYLIKTRGQQVTLSCSPISGHRSVSWYQQTPGQGLQFLFEYFSETQRNKGNFPGRFSGRQFSNSRSEMNVSTLELGDSALYLCASSLDGGPTDTQYFGPGTRLTVL.

This clone was observed a few times. The rearrangement links TRBV6-5 to TRBJ1-2, with 9 bases matching TRBD1. Unmatched junction bases numbered 8, after V lost 6 bases and J lost 3 bases. There are 15 residues in the CDR3. Germline assignment: CDR1 MNHEY and CDR2 SVGAGI. CDR3 DNA sequence: TGTGCCAGCAGAGGTACAGGGGGCTTTCACTATGGCTACACCTTC. Its translation is CASRGTGGFHYGYTF.

This clone was detected only a few times. This sequence joins TRBV7-9 and TRBJ1-2; tentative D call: TRBD1 (6 bases). CDR3 length equals 11 residues. The V gene lost 8 bases and the J gene lost 6 bases, with 10 bases spanning the gap. Germline V gives CDR1 SEHNR, CDR2 FQNEAQ (reference sequence). The CDR3 nucleotides are TGTGCCAGCCGCCGACAGGATGGCTACACCTTC. This codes for CASRRQDGYTF.

The genes are TRBV5-6 and TRBJ2-2, with 10 positions matching TRBD1. Germline-derived CDR1 and CDR2 are SGHDT and YYEEEE. The CDR3 is 17 residues long. The trim removed 3 bases at V and 7 bases at J, leaving 12 bases unmatched. This CDR3 reads CASSWIGDRGTDGELFF. The CDR3 nucleotides read TGTGCCAGCAGCTGGATTGGGGACAGGGGAACGGACGGGGAGCTGTTTTTT.

The rearrangement joins TRBV9 to TRBJ2-5; D remains unclear. The germline V and J ends were trimmed by 0 bases and 5 bases, with 11 bases remaining between them. The CDR3 runs 14 residues. Germline V gene data show CDR1 as SGDLS and CDR2 as YYNGEE. This CDR3 is CASSVGLGMETQYF. CDR3 sequence (DNA): TGTGCCAGCAGCGTAGGGCTAGGTATGGAGACCCAGTACTTC.

This sequence joins TRBV2 and TRBJ1-5; D is uncertain. CDR3 size: 15 residues. Germline CDR1 and CDR2: SNHLY and FYNNEI. V shed 2 bases and J shed 3 bases, with 11 bases lying between them. This chain's CDR3 is CASSERGVVNQPQHF. DNA of the CDR3: TGTGCCAGCAGTGAAAGAGGAGTAGTCAATCAGCCCCAGCATTTT.

The chain recombines TRBV6-5 with TRBJ2-2; D gene uncertain. This CDR3 has 16 amino acids. V gave up 0 bases and J gave up 0 bases, with 8 bases separating them. Germline V CDR1 and CDR2: MNHEY, SVGAGI. The CDR3, as DNA: TGTGCCAGCAGTTACTCGATCGCGGCGAACACCGGGGAGCTGTTTTTT. This gives the protein CASSYSIAANTGELFF.

The chain joins TRBV5-6 to TRBJ2-5; 12 bases align to TRBD2. This CDR3 has 17 amino acids. V shed 4 bases, J shed 3 bases, and the junction held 10 bases outside the gene matches. In germline, CDR1 is SGHDT, CDR2 YYEEEE. The CDR3 loop is CASSLTSSGGAEETQYF. The CDR3 DNA reads TGTGCCAGCAGCCTGACCTCTAGCGGGGGGGCAGAAGAGACCCAGTACTTC.

This rearrangement joins TRBV6-8 to TRBJ2-5; D unclear. The CDR3 runs to 14 residues. CDR1 and CDR2 (germline): MNHGY, SAAAGT. Trimming took off 5 bases at V and 5 bases at J, with 15 bases between the two ends. CDR3 residues: CASSHPQVSETQYF. The CDR3 coding sequence is TGTGCCAGCAGTCACCCCCAGGTCTCGGAGACCCAGTACTTC.

Only a few counts were recorded for this clone. V and J are TRBV29-1 and TRBJ2-1; D not certain. The V end was cut by 3 bases, the J end by 4 bases, with 10 bases between. There are 13 residues in the CDR3. The V gene's germline CDR1 is SQVTM and CDR2 ANQGSEA. The DNA of the CDR3 is TGCAGCGTTGAGAGAGAAGCTTACAATGAGCAGTTCTTC. Amino acid sequence: CSVEREAYNEQFF.